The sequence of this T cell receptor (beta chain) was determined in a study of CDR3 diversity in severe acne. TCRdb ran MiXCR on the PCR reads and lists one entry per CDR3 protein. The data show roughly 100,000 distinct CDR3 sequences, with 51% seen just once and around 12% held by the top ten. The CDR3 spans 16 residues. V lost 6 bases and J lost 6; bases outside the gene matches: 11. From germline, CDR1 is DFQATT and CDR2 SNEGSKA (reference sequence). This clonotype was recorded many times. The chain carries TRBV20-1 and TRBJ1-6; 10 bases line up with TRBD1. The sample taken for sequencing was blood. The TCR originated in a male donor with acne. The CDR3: CSATRQGAPGNSPLHF. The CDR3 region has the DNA TGCAGTGCGACGAGACAGGGGGCCCCCGGTAATTCACCCCTCCACTTT.